The present entry profiles one TCR beta chain with its context. Its antigen is unknown. Base-call qualities are not available, and no considerably larger clone is one nucleotide away. The method was PCR. Sequencing instrument: Illumina HiSeq 4000. High-throughput sequencing was used to profile the TCR beta-chain CDR3 region of every patient. Turning to the authors' computational methods: A classifier to discriminate distant-metastatic papillary thyroid cancer patients was built from CDR3 differences across clinicopathological groups. To measure repertoire diversity the researchers used the Shannon index, while the Morisita-Horn index served to gauge how similar the tumor and blood repertoires were. The public reads were reprocessed in TCRdb via fastp at Q25 and MiXCR, keeping in-frame beta chains. These V and J calls are TCRdb output, not the study's own analysis. This sample holds 22,000 or so clones; roughly 15% were observed only once. 38% of the sample is taken by the ten largest.

Before undergoing thyroid surgery, none of the patients had been given any kind of treatment. The study retrospectively analysed patient clinical samples collected from about 2011 to 2018 using T-cell receptor beta sequencing. The data were obtained in a study of metastatic and nonmetastatic thyroid tumors (dated by TCRdb to the early 2020s). At the level of the whole study: Repertoires were compared across peripheral blood and tumor or nodule tissue samples from malignant and benign thyroid patients.

Spanning cysteine to phenylalanine, the CDR3 consists of 15 amino acids. Just CDR3 DNA is preserved here, 45 bases in frame from base 1. The junction shows trimming of 2 bases on V and 6 bases on J, plus 13 bases between the germline ends. Per the germline V gene, KGHSH is the CDR1 and LQKENI is the CDR2. Paper-wide results and their limitations: TCR beta diversity was reported as significantly higher in malignant tumors than in benign nodules, in both blood and tumor samples.

Sequenced input: blood. This TCR was sampled from a female donor with papillary thyroid cancer or a benign thyroid nodule (not recorded which). Some clones in this sample may be carry-over from other donors' samples. The chain was built from TRBV18 and TRBJ2-2; no D gene can be assigned with confidence. CDR3 sequence: CASSPDGINAGELFF. The bases read TGTGCCAGCTCACCAGACGGAATTAACGCCGGGGAGCTGTTTTTT.